This TCR beta chain was retrieved from a study of T-cell reconstitution after alpha-beta-depleted transplantation in children. Study conclusions and caveats: T-cell numbers and diversity one year post-transplant derived largely from freshly generated T cells. Reportedly, alpha-beta T cells present about two months post-transplant originated from several hundred expanded clones of graft origin.

The CDR3 loop spans 15 amino acids. V was clipped by 3 bases and J by 0 bases, with 11 bases between them. CDR1 and CDR2 (germline): SGDLS, YYNGEE. Ten or more counts support this clonotype. The antigen remains unidentified. The library targeted TCRbeta and was prepared with unique molecular identifiers. One entry per CDR3 protein results from TCRdb running MiXCR on the PCR reads. This sample has about 280,000 distinct CDR3 sequences; roughly 10% occur once, and the top ten carry about 20%. The V gene is TRBV9, the J gene TRBJ2-3; the D is unclear. The sequenced sample was peripheral blood, obtained 180 days after TCRalphabeta/CD19-depleted stem cell transplant. The TCR was taken from a male patient under 10 years old who had a stem cell transplant for chronic granulomatous disease, so the T cells may come from the graft donor. CDR3 bases: TGTGCCAGCAGCGAAGGCGACCTAAGCACAGATACGCAGTATTTT. Translating it yields CASSEGDLSTDTQYF. The whole variable domain, remainder taken from reference TRBV9 and TRBJ2-3, is DSGVTQTPKHLITATGQRVTLRCSPRSGDLSVYWYQQSLDQGLQFLIQYYNGEERAKGNILERFSAQQFPDLHSELNLSSLELGDSALYFCASSEGDLSTDTQYFGPGTRLTVL.